These T cell receptor beta chains were read from a single sample in a study of T cell clonotyping in hematopoietic cell transplantation. Assay used: immunoSEQ multiplex PCR; TCRdb lists only in-frame clones, some missing. Counted here are about 8,000 clones, roughly 94% occurring once; the ten biggest clones make up 1% to 1.5%. The sample was peripheral blood mononuclear cells, taken 30 days after allogeneic stem cell transplant. The source of these receptors is a male patient aged 55 to 70 who had an allogeneic stem cell transplant from an unrelated donor, so T cells may come from the graft donor. Some clones in this sample may be carry-over from other donors' samples. Each CDR3 is given with its conserved first and last residue. A D gene is named only where the DNA matches it firmly. The size of a clone is reported for some rows only, either as once, few or many, or as a class for expanded clones.

>TRBJ2-1|TRBV7-3|NA|NA
CASSETGGGIYNEQFF
TGTGCCAGCAGCGAAACCGGGGGAGGAATCTACAATGAGCAGTTCTTC
>TRBJ2-6|TRBV7-8|NA|NA
CASSSPLGANVLTF
TGTGCCAGCAGCTCCCCCCTCGGGGCCAACGTCCTGACTTTC
>TRBJ2-5|TRBV4-2|NA|TRBD1
CASSQEATGGETQYF
TGTGCCAGCAGCCAAGAGGCTACAGGGGGAGAGACCCAGTACTTC
>TRBJ2-7|TRBV7-2|NA|NA
CASSLEGLEQYF
TGTGCCAGCAGCTTAGAGGGGCTCGAGCAGTACTTC
>TRBJ1-2|TRBV5-1|NA|TRBD1
CASSWGSGTGGGYTF
TGCGCCAGCAGCTGGGGGAGCGGGACAGGGGGTGGCTACACCTTC
>TRBJ2-7|TRBV18|NA|NA
CASQPAGGSYEQYF
TGTGCCAGCCAACCGGCGGGTGGGTCCTACGAGCAGTACTTC
>TRBJ2-3|TRBV6-1|NA|NA
CASREKRRLDTDTQYF
TGTGCCAGCAGGGAAAAGCGGAGACTCGACACAGATACGCAGTATTTT
>TRBJ2-5|TRBV5-1|NA|NA
CASSLAGQGSETQYF
TGCGCCAGCAGCTTGGCCGGGCAGGGTAGCGAGACCCAGTACTTC
>TRBJ1-1|TRBV20-1|NA|NA
CSAPNLEAFF
TGCAGTGCCCCCAACCTTGAAGCTTTCTTT
>TRBJ1-5|TRBV19|NA|NA
CASRLQGSNQPQHF
TGTGCCAGTAGGTTACAGGGTAGCAATCAGCCCCAGCATTTT
>TRBJ2-2|TRBV25-1|NA|TRBD1
CASTGQGSGELFF
TGTGCCAGCACGGGACAGGGCTCCGGGGAGCTGTTTTTT
>TRBJ1-5|TRBV27|NA|NA
CASSSINRDTINQPQHF
TGTGCCAGCAGTTCCATAAATCGGGACACTATCAATCAGCCCCAGCATTTT
>TRBJ1-3|TRBV4-2|NA|TRBD1
CASSQERGQLGNTIYF
TGTGCCAGCAGCCAAGAAAGGGGGCAGCTCGGAAACACCATATATTTT
>TRBJ2-6|TRBV7-9|NA|NA
CASSLGDSGANVLTF
TGTGCCAGCAGCTTGGGGGATTCTGGGGCCAACGTCCTGACTTTC
>TRBJ2-1|TRBV11-1|NA|NA
CASSLYDFRDYNEQFF
TGTGCCAGCAGCTTATACGACTTCCGAGACTACAATGAGCAGTTCTTC
>TRBJ2-7|TRBV4-1|NA|NA
CASSQVGGPSYEQYF
TGCGCCAGCAGCCAAGTGGGGGGCCCCTCCTACGAGCAGTACTTC
>TRBJ2-1|TRBV5-4|NA|TRBD2
CASSSGLVNEQFF
TGTGCCAGCAGCTCAGGACTAGTCAATGAGCAGTTCTTC
>TRBJ1-6|TRBV11-2|NA|TRBD1
CASSLVGGQIYSPLHF
TGTGCCAGCAGCTTAGTAGGGGGACAGATTTATTCACCCCTCCACTTT
>TRBJ2-5|TRBV9|NA|NA
CASSVTAFGQTQYF
TGTGCCAGCAGCGTGACTGCCTTCGGGCAGACCCAGTACTTC
>TRBJ2-2|TRBV5-1|NA|NA
CASSLVAIGLNTGELFF
TGCGCCAGCAGCTTGGTGGCTATTGGACTGAACACCGGGGAGCTGTTTTTT
>TRBJ2-3|TRBV5-1|NA|TRBD2
CASSEGLAGINPTSTDTQYF
TGCGCCAGCAGCGAAGGACTAGCGGGAATAAACCCGACTAGCACAGATACGCAGTATTTT
>TRBJ2-5|TRBV30|once|NA
CAWRRFQETQYF
TGTGCCTGGAGGAGGTTTCAGGAGACCCAGTACTTC
>TRBJ2-2|TRBV30|NA|NA
CAWSADGYTGELFF
TGTGCCTGGAGCGCTGACGGGTACACCGGGGAGCTGTTTTTT
>TRBJ2-1|TRBV7-8|NA|TRBD2
CASSLPSGRVSEQFF
TGTGCCAGCAGCTTACCTAGCGGGAGGGTCAGTGAGCAGTTCTTC
>TRBJ2-5|TRBV5-1|NA|NA
CASSLGVGSGQETQYF
TGCGCCAGCAGCTTGGGGGTGGGGTCGGGGCAAGAGACCCAGTACTTC
>TRBJ1-2|TRBV5-4|NA|NA
CASSLGPMGGYTF
TGTGCCAGCAGCTTGGGACCGATGGGCGGCTACACCTTC
>TRBJ2-1|TRBV19|NA|NA
CASSLSHSYNEQFF
TGTGCCAGTAGTCTCTCTCACTCCTACAATGAGCAGTTCTTC
>TRBJ2-4|TRBV13|NA|TRBD1
CASSHRGSLAKNIQYF
TGTGCCAGCAGCCACAGGGGGAGTTTAGCCAAAAACATTCAGTACTTC
>TRBJ1-1|TRBV14|once|NA
CASSQFLRDPGETEAFF
TGTGCCAGCAGCCAATTTCTCCGGGACCCTGGGGAGACTGAAGCTTTCTTT
>TRBJ1-2|TRBV5-5|NA|TRBD1
CASSLGQGRDGYTF
TGTGCCAGCAGCTTGGGACAGGGGAGGGATGGCTACACCTTC
>TRBJ2-7|TRBV6-5|NA|TRBD1
CASSLRTGIGYEQYF
TGTGCCAGCAGTTTGCGGACAGGGATAGGGTACGAGCAGTACTTC
>TRBJ2-1|TRBV11-2|NA|NA
CASSHGGTAYNEQFF
TGTGCCAGCAGCCACGGCGGGACGGCCTACAATGAGCAGTTCTTC
>TRBJ2-7|TRBV6-5|NA|NA
CASSYLADSYEQYF
TGTGCCAGCAGTTACTTAGCGGACTCCTACGAGCAGTACTTC
>TRBJ1-5|TRBV11-3|few|NA
CASSLVTGRPFYSNQPQHF
TGTGCCAGCAGCTTAGTAACGGGGAGGCCTTTTTATAGCAATCAGCCCCAGCATTTT
>TRBJ1-5|TRBV4-2|NA|NA
CASSQGGFGDPTRPQHF
TGTGCCAGCAGCCAAGGTGGGTTTGGTGACCCCACTAGACCCCAGCATTTT
>TRBJ2-2|TRBV10-2|NA|TRBD2
CASSESTSGNTGELFF
TGCGCCAGCAGTGAGTCAACTAGCGGGAACACCGGGGAGCTGTTTTTT
>TRBJ2-7|TRBV6-5|NA|NA
CASKWRGTSYEQYF
TGTGCCAGCAAGTGGAGGGGGACTTCCTACGAGCAGTACTTC
>TRBJ2-7|TRBV19|NA|TRBD1
CASSTGDRGYEQYF
TGTGCCAGTAGCACTGGGGACAGGGGCTACGAGCAGTACTTC
>TRBJ2-6|TRBV7-9|NA|NA
CASSFTPSGANVLTF
TGTGCCAGCAGCTTCACCCCCTCTGGGGCCAACGTCCTGACTTTC
>TRBJ2-7|TRBV6-1|NA|NA
CASSEEGGGNYEQYF
TGTGCCAGCAGTGAAGAGGGAGGGGGGAACTACGAGCAGTACTTC
>TRBJ1-2|TRBV7-6|NA|NA
CASSPVPRYYGYTF
TGTGCCAGCAGCCCAGTGCCAAGGTACTATGGCTACACCTTC
>TRBJ2-5|TRBV15|NA|NA
CATSSDLDEQETQYF
TGTGCCACCAGTAGCGACCTGGACGAACAAGAGACCCAGTACTTC
>TRBJ1-1|TRBV14|NA|NA
CASSRPGRRDTEAFF
TGTGCCAGCAGCCGACCCGGGCGAAGGGACACTGAAGCTTTCTTT
>TRBJ2-7|TRBV7-9|NA|TRBD2
CASSLGVSGRLSGQYF
TGTGCCAGCAGCTTAGGAGTCAGCGGGAGGCTGTCTGGGCAGTACTTC
>TRBJ1-2|TRBV9|once|NA
CASSVAAGLNYGYTF
TGTGCCAGCAGCGTAGCGGCAGGGCTTAACTATGGCTACACCTTC
>TRBJ2-1|TRBV29-1|NA|TRBD1
CSAAPPQGASYNEQFF
TGCAGCGCCGCCCCCCCCCAGGGGGCTTCCTACAATGAGCAGTTCTTC
>TRBJ1-2|TRBV27|NA|NA
CASSLMGVGGYTF
TGTGCCAGCAGTTTGATGGGGGTAGGCGGCTACACCTTC
>TRBJ2-7|TRBV27|NA|NA
CASSLKRAYYEQYF
TGTGCCAGCAGTTTAAAAAGGGCGTACTACGAGCAGTACTTC